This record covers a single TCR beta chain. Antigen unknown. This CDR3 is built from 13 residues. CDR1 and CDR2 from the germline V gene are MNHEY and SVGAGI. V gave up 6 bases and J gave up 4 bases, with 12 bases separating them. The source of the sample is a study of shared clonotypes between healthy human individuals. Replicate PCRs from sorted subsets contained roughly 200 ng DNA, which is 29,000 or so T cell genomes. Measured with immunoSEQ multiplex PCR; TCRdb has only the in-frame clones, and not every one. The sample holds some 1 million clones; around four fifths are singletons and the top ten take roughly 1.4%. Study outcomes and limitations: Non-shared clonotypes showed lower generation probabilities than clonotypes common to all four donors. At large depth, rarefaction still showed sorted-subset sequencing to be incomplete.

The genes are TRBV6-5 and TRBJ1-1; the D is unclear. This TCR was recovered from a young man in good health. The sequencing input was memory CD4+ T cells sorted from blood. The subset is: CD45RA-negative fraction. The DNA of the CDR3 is TGTGCCAGCAGGCGAGGCGGGGTCACTGAAGCTTTCTTT. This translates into CASRRGGVTEAFF.